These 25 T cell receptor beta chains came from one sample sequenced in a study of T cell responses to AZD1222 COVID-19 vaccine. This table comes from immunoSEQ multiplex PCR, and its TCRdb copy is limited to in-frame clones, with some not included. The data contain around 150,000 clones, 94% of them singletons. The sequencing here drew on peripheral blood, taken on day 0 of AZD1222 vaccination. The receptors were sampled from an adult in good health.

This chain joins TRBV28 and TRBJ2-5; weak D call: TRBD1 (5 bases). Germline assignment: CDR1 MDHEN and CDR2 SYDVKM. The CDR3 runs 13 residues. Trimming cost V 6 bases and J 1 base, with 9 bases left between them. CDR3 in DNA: TGTGCCAGCAGCCATAGGGGCCAAGAGACCCAGTACTTC. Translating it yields CASSHRGQETQYF.

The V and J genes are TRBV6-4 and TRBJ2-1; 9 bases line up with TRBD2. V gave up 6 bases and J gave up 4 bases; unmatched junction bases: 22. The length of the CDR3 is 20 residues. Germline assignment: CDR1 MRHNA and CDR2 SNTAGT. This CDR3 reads CASSLYPPRLAGGVYNEQFF. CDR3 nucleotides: TGTGCCAGCAGCCTCTATCCTCCGAGGTTGGCGGGAGGGGTTTACAATGAGCAGTTCTTC.

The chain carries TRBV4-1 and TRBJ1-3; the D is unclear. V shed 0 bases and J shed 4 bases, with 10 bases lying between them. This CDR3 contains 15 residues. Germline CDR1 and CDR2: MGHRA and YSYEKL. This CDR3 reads CASSQEILIGNTIYF. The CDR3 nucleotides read TGCGCCAGCAGCCAAGAAATCCTTATAGGAAACACCATATATTTT.

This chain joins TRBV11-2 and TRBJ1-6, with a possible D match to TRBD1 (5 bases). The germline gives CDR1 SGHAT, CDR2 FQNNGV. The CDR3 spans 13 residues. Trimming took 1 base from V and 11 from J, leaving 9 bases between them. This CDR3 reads CASSLVGATPLHF. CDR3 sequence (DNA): TGTGCCAGCAGCTTAGTTGGGGCAACACCCCTCCACTTT.

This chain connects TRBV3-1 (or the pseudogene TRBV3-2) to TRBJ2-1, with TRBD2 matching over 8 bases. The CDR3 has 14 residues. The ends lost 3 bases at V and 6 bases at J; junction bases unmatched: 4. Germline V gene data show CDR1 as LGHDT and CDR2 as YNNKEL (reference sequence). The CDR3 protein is CASSHGLAVNEQFF. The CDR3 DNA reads TGTGCCAGCAGCCATGGACTAGCCGTCAATGAGCAGTTCTTC.

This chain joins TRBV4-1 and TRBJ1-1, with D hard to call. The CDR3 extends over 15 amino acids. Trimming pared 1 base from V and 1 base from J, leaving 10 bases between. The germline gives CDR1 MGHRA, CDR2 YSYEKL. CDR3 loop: CASSQVEHANTEAFF. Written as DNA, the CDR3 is TGCGCCAGCAGCCAAGTTGAGCACGCGAACACTGAAGCTTTCTTT.

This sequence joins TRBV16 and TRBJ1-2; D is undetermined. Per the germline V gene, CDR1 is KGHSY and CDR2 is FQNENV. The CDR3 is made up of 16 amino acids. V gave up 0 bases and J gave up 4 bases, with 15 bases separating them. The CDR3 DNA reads TGTGCCAGCAGCCAATCGTTAGCTGTCACCTCCTATGGCTACACCTTC. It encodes CASSQSLAVTSYGYTF.

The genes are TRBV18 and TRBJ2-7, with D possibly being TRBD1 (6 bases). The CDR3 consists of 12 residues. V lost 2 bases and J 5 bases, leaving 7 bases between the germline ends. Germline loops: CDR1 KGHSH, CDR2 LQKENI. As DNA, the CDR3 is TGTGCCAGCTCACCAGGACAGAACGAGCAGTACGTC. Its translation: CASSPGQNEQYV.

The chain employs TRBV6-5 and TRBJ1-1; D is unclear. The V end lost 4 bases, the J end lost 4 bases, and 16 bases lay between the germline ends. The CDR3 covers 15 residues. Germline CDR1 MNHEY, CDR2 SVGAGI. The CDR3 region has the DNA TGTGCCAGCAGTTTACCCTCCCATCAGGTCACTGAAGCTTTCTTT. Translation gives CASSLPSHQVTEAFF.

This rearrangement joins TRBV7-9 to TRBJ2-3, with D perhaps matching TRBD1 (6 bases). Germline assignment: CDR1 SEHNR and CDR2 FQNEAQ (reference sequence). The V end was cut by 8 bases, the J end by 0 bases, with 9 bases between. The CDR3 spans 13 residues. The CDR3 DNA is TGTGCCAGCGCCCAGGGGAGCACAGATACGCAGTATTTT. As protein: CASAQGSTDTQYF. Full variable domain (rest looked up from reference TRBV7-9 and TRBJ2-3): DTGVSQNPRHKITKRGQNVTFRCDPISEHNRLYWYRQTLGQGPEFLTYFQNEAQLEKSRLLSDRFSAERPKGSFSTLEIQRTEQGDSAMYLCASAQGSTDTQYFGPGTRLTVL.

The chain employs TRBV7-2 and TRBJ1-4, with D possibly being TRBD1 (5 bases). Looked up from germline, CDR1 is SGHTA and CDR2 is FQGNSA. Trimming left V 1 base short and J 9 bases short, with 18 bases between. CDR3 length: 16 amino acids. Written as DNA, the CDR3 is TGTGCCAGCAGCTTAGAATGGGGCAGAGGTAGACAAAAACTGTTTTTT. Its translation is CASSLEWGRGRQKLFF.

The CDR3 coding sequence is TGTGCCAGCAGCGTGCAGGGAAACACTGAAGCTTTCTTT. Protein: CASSVQGNTEAFF. The rearrangement links TRBV9 to TRBJ1-1, with TRBD1 as a possible D gene (5 bases). The ends were cut back, 2 bases at V and 2 bases at J, with 7 bases in the middle. Germline CDR1 SGDLS, CDR2 YYNGEE. The CDR3 has 13 amino acids.

CDR3 region: CASSYLAGGRVTQYF. The CDR3 DNA sequence: TGTGCCAGCTCCTACTTAGCGGGGGGCCGCGTGACGCAGTATTTT. V usage is TRBV18 and J usage is TRBJ2-3, with 10 nucleotides matching TRBD2. Looked up from germline, CDR1 is KGHSH and CDR2 is LQKENI. The CDR3 runs to 15 residues. V lost 6 bases to trimming and J lost 9 bases; unmatched junction nucleotides: 12.

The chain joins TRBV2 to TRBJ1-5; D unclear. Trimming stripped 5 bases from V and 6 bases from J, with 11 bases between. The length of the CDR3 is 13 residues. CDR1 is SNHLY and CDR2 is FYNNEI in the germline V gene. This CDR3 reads CASSFDRGQPQHF. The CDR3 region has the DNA TGTGCCAGCAGTTTTGATCGGGGTCAGCCCCAGCATTTT.

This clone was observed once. The DNA of the CDR3 is TGCGCCAGCAGCGCCGACAGGGGGCCCGGGGAGCTGTTTTTT. Its translation is CASSADRGPGELFF. This chain connects TRBV5-1 to TRBJ2-2; TRBD1 matches 10 bases. V lost 4 bases, J lost 6 bases, and 3 bases stayed unmatched. CDR3 length: 14 amino acids. CDR1 is SGHRS, CDR2 YFSETQ, per germline.

CDR3 nucleotide sequence: TGTGCCAGCAGCCGAACTAGGCCGAACAATGAGCAGTTCTTC. Residues: CASSRTRPNNEQFF. The rearrangement uses TRBV11-2 and TRBJ2-1; D is possibly TRBD2 (5 bases). Trimming cost V 5 bases and J 5 bases, with 13 bases left between them. Germline loops: CDR1 SGHAT, CDR2 FQNNGV. CDR3 size: 14 residues.

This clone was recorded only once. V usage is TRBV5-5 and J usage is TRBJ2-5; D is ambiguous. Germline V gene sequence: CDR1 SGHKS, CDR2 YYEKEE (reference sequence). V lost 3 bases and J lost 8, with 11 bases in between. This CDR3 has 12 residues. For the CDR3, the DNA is TGTGCCAGCAGCTCGCTGACGGTTACCCAGTACTTC. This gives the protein CASSSLTVTQYF.

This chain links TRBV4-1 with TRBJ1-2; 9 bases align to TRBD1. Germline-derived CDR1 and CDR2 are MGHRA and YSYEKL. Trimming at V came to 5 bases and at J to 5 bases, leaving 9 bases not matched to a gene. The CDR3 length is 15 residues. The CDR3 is CASSGPGQGPYGYTF. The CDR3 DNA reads TGCGCCAGCAGCGGACCGGGACAGGGACCTTATGGCTACACCTTC.

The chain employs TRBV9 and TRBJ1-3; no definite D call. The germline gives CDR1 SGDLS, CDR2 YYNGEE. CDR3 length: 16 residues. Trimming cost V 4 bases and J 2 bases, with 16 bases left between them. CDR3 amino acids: CASSFGFSLTGNTIYF. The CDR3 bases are TGTGCCAGCAGCTTTGGGTTCTCCCTCACTGGAAACACCATATATTTT.

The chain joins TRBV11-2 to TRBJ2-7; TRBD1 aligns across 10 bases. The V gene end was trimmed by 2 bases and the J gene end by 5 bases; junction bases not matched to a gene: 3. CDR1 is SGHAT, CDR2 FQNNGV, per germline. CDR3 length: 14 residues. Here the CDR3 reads CASSLRDRGHEQYV. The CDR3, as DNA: TGTGCCAGCAGCTTAAGGGACAGGGGACACGAGCAGTACGTC.

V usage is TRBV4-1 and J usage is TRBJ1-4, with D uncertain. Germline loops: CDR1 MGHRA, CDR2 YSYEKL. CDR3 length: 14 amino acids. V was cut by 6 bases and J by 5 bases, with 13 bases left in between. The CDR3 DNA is TGCGCCAGCAGTAACCAGGAGGGCAATGAAAAACTGTTTTTT. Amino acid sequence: CASSNQEGNEKLFF.

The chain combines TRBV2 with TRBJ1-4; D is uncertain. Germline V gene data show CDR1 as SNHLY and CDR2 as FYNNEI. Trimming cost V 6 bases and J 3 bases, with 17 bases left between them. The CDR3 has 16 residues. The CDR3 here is CASSSTPSVSNEKLFF. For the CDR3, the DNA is TGTGCCAGCAGCTCCACTCCGTCCGTGTCTAATGAAAAACTGTTTTTT.

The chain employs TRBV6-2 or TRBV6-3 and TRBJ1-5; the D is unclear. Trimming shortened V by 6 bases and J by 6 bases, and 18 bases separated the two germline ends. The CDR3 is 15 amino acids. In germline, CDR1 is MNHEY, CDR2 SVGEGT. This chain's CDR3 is CASSHGLRAGQPQHF. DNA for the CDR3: TGTGCCAGCAGCCACGGACTTAGGGCGGGTCAGCCCCAGCATTTT.

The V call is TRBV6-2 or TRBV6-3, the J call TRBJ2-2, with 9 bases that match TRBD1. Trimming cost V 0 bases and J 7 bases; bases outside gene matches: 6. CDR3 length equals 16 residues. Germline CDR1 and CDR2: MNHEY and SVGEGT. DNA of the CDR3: TGTGCCAGCAGTTACTCTTTCGGACAGGGGATCGGGGAGCTGTTTTTT. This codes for CASSYSFGQGIGELFF.

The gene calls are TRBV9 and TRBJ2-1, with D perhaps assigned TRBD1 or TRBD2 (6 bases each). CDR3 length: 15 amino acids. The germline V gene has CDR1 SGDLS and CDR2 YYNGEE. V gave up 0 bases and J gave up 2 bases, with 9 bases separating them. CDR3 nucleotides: TGTGCCAGCAGCGTAGCCGGGGGCACCTACAATGAGCAGTTCTTC. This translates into CASSVAGGTYNEQFF. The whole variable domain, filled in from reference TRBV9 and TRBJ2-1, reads DSGVTQTPKHLITATGQRVTLRCSPRSGDLSVYWYQQSLDQGLQFLIQYYNGEERAKGNILERFSAQQFPDLHSELNLSSLELGDSALYFCASSVAGGTYNEQFFGPGTRLTVL.